This TCR beta chain was identified in a study of identical twins. Whole-study results and caveats: An excess of low generation probability was shown by twin-shared out-of-frame alpha sequences.

This clonotype occurred many times. The antigen is unknown. Trimming shortened V by 3 bases and J by 6 bases, and 6 bases separated the two germline ends. Germline V gene data show CDR1 as SGHDN and CDR2 as FVKESK. The CDR3 is 12 residues long. It was template switching that added a universal primer site, and there were unique molecular identifiers on the cDNA. TCRdb analysed the 5' RACE reads with MiXCR anew, one entry per CDR3 protein. This table holds hundreds of thousands of distinct CDR3 sequences, roughly a quarter found once. This same sample was also taken into another study, of T cells expressing NK-cell markers. That publication notes: Among several donors, these clonotypes also ranked first in the CD3+CD56-NKG2C+ fraction.

The specimen sequenced was CD4+ T cells sorted from blood. This TCR derives from a woman between 18 and 29 years old in good health. The chain employs TRBV14 and TRBJ1-5; D gene uncertain. The CDR3 loop is CASSQLGQPQHF. The DNA for the CDR3 is TGTGCCAGCAGCCAGCTCGGTCAGCCCCAGCATTTT. Full variable domain (remainder filled in from reference TRBV14 and TRBJ1-5): EAGVTQFPSHSVIEKGQTVTLRCDPISGHDNLYWYRRVMGKEIKFLLHFVKESKQDESGMPNNRFLAERTGGTYSTLKVQPAELEDSGVYFCASSQLGQPQHFGDGTRLSIL.